Each of the 29 T cell receptor beta chains below was sequenced from the same sample in a study of T cell responses to AZD1222 COVID-19 vaccine. Measured with immunoSEQ multiplex PCR; TCRdb has only the in-frame clones, and not every one. The sample holds 100,000 to 150,000 clones; 90% are singletons and the top ten take around 4.5%. The sample consisted of peripheral blood, taken on day 0 of MenACWY control vaccination. All receptors derive from an adult in good health.

This chain connects TRBV9 to TRBJ2-2; TRBD1 is a possible D gene (6 bases). The V end lost 0 bases, the J end lost 6 bases, and 9 bases lay between the germline ends. The CDR3 extends over 14 amino acids. CDR1 is SGDLS and CDR2 is YYNGEE in the germline V gene. The CDR3 sequence: CASSVDREPGELFF. CDR3 bases: TGTGCCAGCAGCGTAGACAGGGAGCCCGGGGAGCTGTTTTTT.

This clone was observed a few times. This chain links TRBV25-1 with TRBJ2-1, with 8 nucleotides matching TRBD2. The length of the CDR3 is 16 residues. Germline V gene lookup returns CDR1 MGHDK and CDR2 SYGVNS. The junction had 10 bases not matched to a gene; V was cut back by 3 bases and J by 6 bases. CDR3 sequence (DNA): TGTGCCAGCAGTGACCTGAGTAGCGGGGACATCAATGAGCAGTTCTTC. It specifies CASSDLSSGDINEQFF.

This chain links TRBV4-1 with TRBJ1-1, with D possibly TRBD1 on 6 matching bases. This CDR3 has 13 amino acids. Looked up from germline, CDR1 is MGHRA and CDR2 is YSYEKL. The ends were cut back, 5 bases at V and 0 bases at J, with 7 bases in the middle. CDR3: CASSGQMNTEAFF. The CDR3 DNA reads as TGCGCCAGCAGCGGACAGATGAACACTGAAGCTTTCTTT.

This clone was seen just once. The gene calls are TRBV2 and TRBJ2-1; D is unclear. V lost 6 bases and J 0 bases, leaving 9 bases between the germline ends. This CDR3 has 14 amino acids. Germline values: CDR1 SNHLY, CDR2 FYNNEI. The CDR3 sequence: CASRVLSSYNEQFF. The CDR3 DNA reads TGTGCCAGCAGGGTCCTGAGCTCCTACAATGAGCAGTTCTTC.

The sample holds one count of this clone. CDR3 bases: TGCAGCGTTGGACGGGGGACGAATCAGCCCCAGCATTTT. Amino acid sequence: CSVGRGTNQPQHF. This rearrangement joins TRBV29-1 to TRBJ1-5; a possible D gene is TRBD1 (5 bases). The CDR3 contains 13 residues. V was pared by 4 bases and J by 4 bases, with 11 bases between. The germline gives CDR1 SQVTM, CDR2 ANQGSEA.

V is TRBV7-2 and J is TRBJ2-7; D may be TRBD1 or TRBD2 (5 bases each). The V and J ends lost 4 bases and 4 bases respectively, with 14 bases between them. Germline lookup yields CDR1 SGHTA and CDR2 FQGNSA. This CDR3 is built from 14 residues. The chain's CDR3 is CASSSQGGGYEQYV. Written as DNA, the CDR3 is TGTGCCAGCAGCTCTCAGGGTGGGGGATACGAGCAGTACGTC.

The J gene is TRBJ2-1, the V gene TRBV29-1, with 10 bases aligning to TRBD1. The CDR3 has 15 amino acids. Losses at the gene ends were 4 bases for V and 0 bases for J; bases not matched to a gene: 3. Per the germline V gene, CDR1 is SQVTM and CDR2 is ANQGSEA. CDR3 amino acids: CSVAGQGSSYNEQFF. In nucleotides, the CDR3 is TGCAGCGTTGCGGGACAGGGGAGCTCCTACAATGAGCAGTTCTTC.

In its sample, this clone was seen a few times. The rearrangement uses TRBV7-8 and TRBJ2-5; D might be TRBD1 (6 bases). The CDR3 totals 18 residues. The V and J ends lost 6 bases and 1 base respectively, with 24 bases between them. Germline-derived CDR1 and CDR2 are SGHVS and FQNEAQ. The CDR3 spells CASRIRGGPPPVQETQYF. In DNA form, the CDR3 reads TGTGCCAGCAGAATTAGAGGGGGACCCCCACCTGTCCAAGAGACCCAGTACTTC.

The V gene is TRBV6-1, the J gene TRBJ1-5; D is undetermined. Germline CDR1 and CDR2: MNHNS and SASEGT. Trimming took 3 bases from V and 3 from J, leaving 9 bases between them. This CDR3 is 14 amino acids long. The CDR3 protein is CASSDRSYNQPQHF. DNA of the CDR3: TGTGCCAGCAGTGACAGATCCTACAATCAGCCCCAGCATTTT.

The chain has TRBV24-1 and TRBJ2-4, with no clear D. The CDR3 covers 10 residues. The V end lost 12 bases, the J end lost 2 bases, and 4 bases lay between the germline ends. Germline V gene sequence: CDR1 KGHDR, CDR2 SFDVKD. The CDR3 sequence is CAPPKNIQYF. The DNA for the CDR3 is TGTGCCCCTCCCAAAAACATTCAGTACTTC.

The chain links TRBV27 to TRBJ2-1; 11 positions match TRBD1. The CDR3 is 14 amino acids. The V gene's germline CDR1 is MNHEY and CDR2 SMNVEV (reference sequence). The junction had 3 bases not matched to a gene; V was cut back by 3 bases and J by 8 bases. CDR3 in amino acids: CASSLDRGQDEQFF. The CDR3 DNA reads TGTGCCAGCAGTTTGGACAGGGGGCAAGATGAGCAGTTCTTC.

The genes are TRBV12-3 or TRBV12-4 and TRBJ2-7; D call uncertain. This CDR3 comprises 11 residues. V dropped 6 bases and J dropped 6 bases, with 9 bases sitting between them. The CDR3 region is CASSLRLEQYF. CDR3 sequence (DNA): TGTGCCAGCAGCCTTAGACTCGAGCAGTACTTC.

This rearrangement joins TRBV25-1 to TRBJ2-7, with a weak D call TRBD2 (6 bases). In germline, CDR1 is MGHDK, CDR2 SYGVNS. This CDR3 spans 14 amino acids. V shed 4 bases and J shed 2 bases, with 12 bases lying between them. The CDR3 sequence: CASSGLGVTYEQYF. CDR3 nucleotides: TGTGCCAGCAGTGGACTAGGGGTTACCTACGAGCAGTACTTC.

The chain couples TRBV20-1 to TRBJ2-7; D gene ambiguous. Germline CDR1 is DFQATT and CDR2 is SNEGSKA (reference sequence). Trimming took off 3 bases at V and 3 bases at J, with 6 bases between the two ends. The CDR3 is 11 amino acids. CDR3 in DNA: TGCAGTGCTAGGGGGTACTACGAGCAGTACGTC. Protein sequence: CSARGYYEQYV.

V is TRBV18 and J is TRBJ1-1, with a possible D match to TRBD1 (5 bases). Germline assignment: CDR1 KGHSH and CDR2 LQKENI. Trimming stripped 3 bases from V and 4 bases from J, with 18 bases between. The CDR3 covers 16 residues. CDR3 in DNA: TGTGCCAGCTCACCTCGAGGGACTGCCGAGGGCACTGAAGCTTTCTTT. As protein: CASSPRGTAEGTEAFF.

The V call is TRBV6-5, the J call TRBJ2-1; the D gene is possibly TRBD1 (6 bases). V was shortened by 2 bases and J by 7 bases, with 9 bases between the two germline ends. CDR3 length equals 13 residues. Germline V gene sequence: CDR1 MNHEY, CDR2 SVGAGI. DNA of the CDR3: TGTGCCAGCAGTTACGACAGGACAAATGAGCAGTTCTTC. This codes for CASSYDRTNEQFF.

The genes are TRBV5-6 and TRBJ1-6, with unresolved D. There are 16 residues in the CDR3. The germline CDR1 and CDR2 sequences are SGHDT and YYEEEE. V was clipped by 2 bases and J by 1 base, with 10 bases between them. CDR3 region: CASSFMEGSYNSPLHF. The CDR3 nucleotides read TGTGCCAGCAGCTTTATGGAGGGTTCCTATAATTCACCCCTCCACTTT.

This clone was detected only a few times. This sequence joins TRBV9 and TRBJ1-2; a possible D gene is TRBD1 (5 bases). V was trimmed by 1 base and J by 1 base, leaving 11 bases between them. The CDR3 sequence is 15 residues long. The germline V gene has CDR1 SGDLS and CDR2 YYNGEE. CDR3 residues: CASSVYDRSNYGYTF. CDR3 sequence (DNA): TGTGCCAGCAGCGTATATGACAGAAGTAACTATGGCTACACCTTC. Looking up the rest from reference TRBV9 and TRBJ1-2 gives the full variable domain: DSGVTQTPKHLITATGQRVTLRCSPRSGDLSVYWYQQSLDQGLQFLIQYYNGEERAKGNILERFSAQQFPDLHSELNLSSLELGDSALYFCASSVYDRSNYGYTFGSGTRLTVV.

The chain carries TRBV4-1 and TRBJ2-3, with D possibly being TRBD2 (5 bases). The germline V gene has CDR1 MGHRA and CDR2 YSYEKL. The CDR3 totals 18 residues. The V end was cut by 3 bases, the J end by 2 bases, with 21 bases between. The DNA of the CDR3 is TGCGCCAGCAGCCACGTTGGACGCGGGCCTCCCTCCACAGATACGCAGTATTTT. Amino acids: CASSHVGRGPPSTDTQYF.

The chain couples TRBV7-9 to TRBJ2-5; tentative D call: TRBD1 (6 bases). Trimming stripped 2 bases from V and 3 bases from J, with 10 bases between. Germline CDR1 and CDR2: SEHNR and FQNEAQ (reference sequence). The CDR3 runs 14 residues. This chain's CDR3 is CASSLRSGEETQYF. CDR3 sequence (DNA): TGTGCCAGCAGCTTAAGGTCAGGGGAAGAGACCCAGTACTTC.

The genes are TRBV7-9 and TRBJ2-2; D gene uncertain. Trimming took 5 bases from V and 4 from J, leaving 8 bases between them. Germline values: CDR1 SEHNR, CDR2 FQNEAQ (reference sequence). CDR3 size: 13 residues. CDR3 sequence: CASSAMITGELFF. The CDR3 nucleotides read TGTGCCAGCAGCGCAATGATCACCGGGGAGCTGTTTTTT.

CDR3 in amino acids: CASRSTGEQETQYF. The DNA of the CDR3 is TGTGCCAGCAGGTCCACAGGAGAACAAGAGACCCAGTACTTC. The gene calls are TRBV5-4 and TRBJ2-5; D might be TRBD1 (5 bases). From germline, CDR1 is SGHNT and CDR2 YYREEE (reference sequence). This CDR3 contains 14 residues. Trimming removed 5 bases at V and 2 bases at J, with 13 bases between.

This sequence joins TRBV28 and TRBJ2-7, with D possibly matching TRBD1 (6 bases). CDR1 is MDHEN, CDR2 SYDVKM, per germline. Trimming shortened V by 6 bases and J by 3 bases, and 12 bases separated the two germline ends. This CDR3 contains 13 residues. The CDR3 sequence: CASRTTGHYEQYV. The CDR3 DNA reads as TGTGCCAGCAGGACGACAGGACACTACGAGCAGTACGTC.

The J gene is TRBJ1-5, the V gene TRBV6-5, with TRBD1 matching over 10 bases. From germline, CDR1 is MNHEY and CDR2 SVGAGI. This CDR3 is 15 amino acids long. V lost 5 bases to trimming and J lost 6 bases; unmatched junction nucleotides: 7. The CDR3: CASSPDRGLGQPQHF. Written as DNA, the CDR3 is TGTGCCAGCAGTCCCGACAGGGGGCTCGGTCAGCCCCAGCATTTT.

The J gene is TRBJ2-3, the V gene TRBV7-9; the match to TRBD2 covers 8 bases. After removal of 5 bases from V and 0 bases from J, the junction contained 10 bases not matched to a gene. The germline V gene encodes CDR1 SEHNR and CDR2 FQNEAQ (reference sequence). This CDR3 has 17 residues. The CDR3 sequence is CASSPRRTSRSTDTQYF. CDR3 coding DNA: TGTGCCAGCAGCCCTAGGAGGACTAGCCGAAGCACAGATACGCAGTATTTT.

The chain has TRBV15 and TRBJ2-7, with D perhaps matching TRBD1 (6 bases). This CDR3 contains 16 residues. Germline V CDR1 and CDR2: LNHNV, YYDKDF (reference sequence). Trimming cost V 0 bases and J 5 bases, with 17 bases left between them. The chain's CDR3 is CATSRDGQGRFDEQYV. The CDR3 DNA reads TGTGCCACCAGCAGAGATGGGCAGGGGAGATTTGACGAGCAGTACGTC.

V and J are TRBV5-1 and TRBJ2-1, with 11 bases aligning to TRBD1. Per germline, CDR1 SGHRS and CDR2 YFSETQ. This CDR3 has 15 residues. Germline trimming cut 2 bases from V and 3 bases from J; bases unmatched to any gene: 1. In DNA form, the CDR3 reads TGCGCCAGCAGCTTCGGGACAGGGGGCTACAATGAGCAGTTCTTC. This codes for CASSFGTGGYNEQFF.

This chain links TRBV25-1 with TRBJ2-6; maybe TRBD1 (6 bases). CDR3 length: 15 amino acids. Germline V gene data show CDR1 as MGHDK and CDR2 as SYGVNS. The V gene lost 7 bases and the J gene lost 2 bases, with 12 bases spanning the gap. The CDR3 here is CASIKQGTGANVLTF. In DNA, the CDR3 is TGTGCCAGCATAAAACAGGGCACTGGGGCCAACGTCCTGACTTTC.

This rearrangement joins TRBV11-3 to TRBJ2-1, with TRBD2 as a possible D gene (6 bases). CDR1 and CDR2 from the germline V gene are SGHNT and YENEEA. The V and J ends lost 4 bases and 9 bases respectively, with 13 bases between them. The CDR3 has 13 residues. The CDR3 DNA reads TGTGCCAGCAGCTCAAGACTAGACGCTGAGCAGTTCTTC. It yields the protein CASSSRLDAEQFF.